This T cell receptor (beta chain) was recovered during a study of shared clonotypes between healthy human individuals. Study-level findings and limits: Clonotype sharing among donors was expected to depend on sequencing depth. There were few donors, and this limited the genetic and exposure-history diversity represented.

Selected positively for CCR7 and CD45RO-negative, naive CD8 cells excluded terminally differentiated effector memory CD45RA+ cells. Donors included only healthy HIV-negative adults lacking recent acute infections or vaccinations. Concerning this clone: Its specificity is not known. The same CDR3 is also encoded by other DNA sequences in this sample.

Germline CDR1 and CDR2: SGDLS and YYNGEE. V was clipped by 0 bases and J by 3 bases, with 10 bases between them. This CDR3 has 14 amino acids. For sorted subsets, 150 to 200 ng DNA per replicate equaled 30,000 or so T cell genomes. TCRdb's copy holds only in-frame clones and misses some; the assay was immunoSEQ multiplex PCR. Here the sample spans approximately 1.9 million clones, about 94% being singletons. This clonotype was obtained from a man aged 18 to 35 in good health. Some clones in this sample may be carry-over from other donors' samples. The chain joins TRBV9 to TRBJ2-7, with D perhaps TRBD2 (6 bases). The sample taken for sequencing was naive CD8+ T cells from PBMCs. The CDR3: CASSVGAGGYEQYF. In DNA form, the CDR3 reads TGTGCCAGCAGCGTAGGAGCGGGTGGCTACGAGCAGTACTTC.